The clone carrying this TCR beta chain was seen many times. This sample was taken from a study of read filtering for tumor transcriptome and immune sequencing. From roughly 390 ng of RNA, a library with molecular barcoded alpha/delta and beta/gamma adaptors was made. In TCRdb, the reads were re-called with MiXCR into one record per CDR3 protein. The sample comprises more than 70,000 distinct CDR3 sequences, about a fifth of which are singletons, and about an eighth rests with the top ten. Material for sequencing was a population of CD138-negative cells sorted from bone marrow. This TCR derives from a donor at least 40 years old with multiple myeloma.

The CDR3 bases are TGTGCCAGCAGTAGCCTACGCCGGGACTTGAAGGCCCAGTACTTC. Translation gives CASSSLRRDLKAQYF. V usage is TRBV28 and J usage is TRBJ2-5, with D perhaps matching TRBD2 (6 bases). The CDR3 has 15 amino acids. Germline CDR1 and CDR2: MDHEN and SYDVKM. Trimming stripped 5 bases from V and 9 bases from J, with 22 bases between.